These T cell receptor beta chains were read from a single sample in a study of beta chain features in type 1 diabetes. Profiled with immunoSEQ multiplex PCR; TCRdb holds only in-frame clones, not every one. The repertoire has about 140,000 clones, around 13% of them found once; the top ten carry around 1.2%. Specimen: central memory CD4+ T cells from blood. These receptors were collected from a man aged 18 to 29 with type 1 diabetes. Each CDR3 is given with its conserved first and last residue. D genes are given only for firm matches. Clone size is shown for a subset of rows, as once, few, many or a class of expanded clone.

j_gene: TRBJ2-5
d_gene: TRBD1
abundance: few
v_gene: TRBV30
CDR3nt: TGTGCCTGGAGGGGGACAGGTTGGGAGACCCAGTACTTC
CDR3aa: CAWRGTGWETQYF

j_gene: TRBJ1-2
d_gene: NA
abundance: few
v_gene: TRBV6-6
CDR3nt: TGTGCCAGCAGCCCCGGGGGACAAAACCTTTATGGCTACACCTTC
CDR3aa: CASSPGGQNLYGYTF

j_gene: TRBJ1-2
d_gene: NA
abundance: NA
v_gene: TRBV13
CDR3nt: TGTGCCAGCAGGCCTAATAACGAACCCGGTGGCTACACCTTC
CDR3aa: CASRPNNEPGGYTF

j_gene: TRBJ2-1
d_gene: NA
abundance: few
v_gene: TRBV5-1
CDR3nt: TGCGCCAGCAGCCCTGGGGCCGTCTCCTACAATGAGCAGTTCTTC
CDR3aa: CASSPGAVSYNEQFF

j_gene: TRBJ1-1
d_gene: NA
abundance: many
v_gene: TRBV10-1
CDR3nt: TGCGCCAGCAGTACCGGGAACACTGAAGCTTTCTTT
CDR3aa: CASSTGNTEAFF

j_gene: TRBJ1-5
d_gene: TRBD1
abundance: few
v_gene: TRBV18
CDR3nt: TGTGCCAGCTCTGCGCAGGGGGACAATCAGCCCCAGCATTTT
CDR3aa: CASSAQGDNQPQHF

j_gene: TRBJ1-2
d_gene: NA
abundance: NA
v_gene: TRBV18
CDR3nt: TGTGCCAGCTCACTAGAACGGGACGCTTCCTATGGCTACACCTTC
CDR3aa: CASSLERDASYGYTF

j_gene: TRBJ1-6
d_gene: NA
abundance: few
v_gene: TRBV5-1
CDR3nt: TGCGCCAGCAGCGGGGGAGAGGGGAGAAATTCACCCCTCCACTTT
CDR3aa: CASSGGEGRNSPLHF

j_gene: TRBJ2-7
d_gene: NA
abundance: NA
v_gene: TRBV9
CDR3nt: TGTGCCAGCAGCGCGAGTCTAGAAAGCTCCTACGAGCAGTACTTC
CDR3aa: CASSASLESSYEQYF

j_gene: TRBJ2-7
d_gene: NA
abundance: few
v_gene: TRBV28
CDR3nt: TGTGCCAGCAGTTTAGCCGGAGGGGTGGACGAGCAGTACTTC
CDR3aa: CASSLAGGVDEQYF

j_gene: TRBJ1-2
d_gene: NA
abundance: once
v_gene: TRBV18
CDR3nt: TGTGCCAGCTCCCCGCAGGACAGTAGGGTTTCTTATGGCTACACCTTC
CDR3aa: CASSPQDSRVSYGYTF

j_gene: TRBJ1-5
d_gene: TRBD1
abundance: NA
v_gene: TRBV9
CDR3nt: TGTGCCAGCAGCGCAACAGGGGCGGTTAATCAGCCCCAGCATTTT
CDR3aa: CASSATGAVNQPQHF

j_gene: TRBJ2-7
d_gene: NA
abundance: NA
v_gene: TRBV7-8
CDR3nt: TGTGCCAGCAGCCAACGCCGACAGAGCTCCTACGAGCAGTACTTC
CDR3aa: CASSQRRQSSYEQYF

j_gene: TRBJ2-7
d_gene: NA
abundance: few
v_gene: TRBV19
CDR3nt: TGTGCCAGTAGTATAGGGGGAGTAATCCCCTACGAGCAGTACTTC
CDR3aa: CASSIGGVIPYEQYF

j_gene: TRBJ2-3
d_gene: TRBD2
abundance: NA
v_gene: TRBV13
CDR3nt: TGTGCCAGCAGCTCCCCCCGAACTAGCGGGGGTAGCACAGATACGCAGTATTTT
CDR3aa: CASSSPRTSGGSTDTQYF

j_gene: TRBJ2-4
d_gene: NA
abundance: many
v_gene: TRBV5-6
CDR3nt: TGTGCCAGCAGCTTAGCCAAAAACATTCAGTACTTC
CDR3aa: CASSLAKNIQYF

j_gene: TRBJ2-1
d_gene: NA
abundance: few
v_gene: TRBV27
CDR3nt: TGTGCCAGCAGTACGACATACAATGAGCAGTTCTTC
CDR3aa: CASSTTYNEQFF

j_gene: TRBJ2-2
d_gene: NA
abundance: many
v_gene: TRBV7-9
CDR3nt: TGTGCCAGCAGCCTACACCAGAACACCGGGGAGCTGTTTTTT
CDR3aa: CASSLHQNTGELFF

j_gene: TRBJ1-1
d_gene: NA
abundance: NA
v_gene: TRBV19
CDR3nt: TGTGCCAGTAGGATCTCCGGGCGGATGAACACTGAAGCTTTCTTT
CDR3aa: CASRISGRMNTEAFF

j_gene: TRBJ2-7
d_gene: TRBD1
abundance: few
v_gene: TRBV5-1
CDR3nt: TGCGCCAGCAGCGGAGGGACAGGGGGCCTCTACGAGCAGTACTTC
CDR3aa: CASSGGTGGLYEQYF

j_gene: TRBJ1-2
d_gene: NA
abundance: many
v_gene: TRBV5-4
CDR3nt: TGTGCCAGCAGCCCAGTAGGGCAGAACTATGGCTACACCTTC
CDR3aa: CASSPVGQNYGYTF

j_gene: TRBJ2-7
d_gene: TRBD1
abundance: few
v_gene: TRBV5-1
CDR3nt: TGCGCCAGCTCGGGACAGACCACCTCTGGGAGCGAGCAGTACTTC
CDR3aa: CASSGQTTSGSEQYF

j_gene: TRBJ1-4
d_gene: TRBD1
abundance: few
v_gene: TRBV6-1
CDR3nt: TGTGCCAGCAACGTAGCCGCGGACAGGCTGTTTTTT
CDR3aa: CASNVAADRLFF

j_gene: TRBJ2-3
d_gene: TRBD2
abundance: NA
v_gene: TRBV18
CDR3nt: TGTGCCAGCTCACCGCGCGGACTAGCGGGGTACACAGATACGCAGTATTTT
CDR3aa: CASSPRGLAGYTDTQYF

j_gene: TRBJ1-2
d_gene: TRBD1
abundance: few
v_gene: TRBV18
CDR3nt: TGTGCCAGCTCACCGGACAGGGATGGCTACACCTTC
CDR3aa: CASSPDRDGYTF

j_gene: TRBJ1-1
d_gene: NA
abundance: NA
v_gene: TRBV6-6
CDR3nt: TGTGCCAGCAGATTCCGACAAGCTGAAGCTTTCTTT
CDR3aa: CASRFRQAEAFF

j_gene: TRBJ2-1
d_gene: TRBD2
abundance: NA
v_gene: TRBV5-1
CDR3nt: TGCGCCAGCAGCTTGGGTGCGACTAGCGGTTACAATGAGCAGTTCTTC
CDR3aa: CASSLGATSGYNEQFF

j_gene: TRBJ1-5
d_gene: NA
abundance: few
v_gene: TRBV28
CDR3nt: TGTGCCAGCAGTTTAGGCGGGAGGGCTCAGCCCCAGCATTTT
CDR3aa: CASSLGGRAQPQHF

j_gene: TRBJ1-3
d_gene: NA
abundance: NA
v_gene: TRBV5-1
CDR3nt: TGCGCCAGCAGCTCGAATACTTTGGGACCGATCTCTGGAAACACCATATATTTT
CDR3aa: CASSSNTLGPISGNTIYF

j_gene: TRBJ1-4
d_gene: NA
abundance: NA
v_gene: TRBV5-1
CDR3nt: TGCGCCAGGCGGTCCTTGAGAGGAATTGAAAAACTGTTTTTT
CDR3aa: CARRSLRGIEKLFF